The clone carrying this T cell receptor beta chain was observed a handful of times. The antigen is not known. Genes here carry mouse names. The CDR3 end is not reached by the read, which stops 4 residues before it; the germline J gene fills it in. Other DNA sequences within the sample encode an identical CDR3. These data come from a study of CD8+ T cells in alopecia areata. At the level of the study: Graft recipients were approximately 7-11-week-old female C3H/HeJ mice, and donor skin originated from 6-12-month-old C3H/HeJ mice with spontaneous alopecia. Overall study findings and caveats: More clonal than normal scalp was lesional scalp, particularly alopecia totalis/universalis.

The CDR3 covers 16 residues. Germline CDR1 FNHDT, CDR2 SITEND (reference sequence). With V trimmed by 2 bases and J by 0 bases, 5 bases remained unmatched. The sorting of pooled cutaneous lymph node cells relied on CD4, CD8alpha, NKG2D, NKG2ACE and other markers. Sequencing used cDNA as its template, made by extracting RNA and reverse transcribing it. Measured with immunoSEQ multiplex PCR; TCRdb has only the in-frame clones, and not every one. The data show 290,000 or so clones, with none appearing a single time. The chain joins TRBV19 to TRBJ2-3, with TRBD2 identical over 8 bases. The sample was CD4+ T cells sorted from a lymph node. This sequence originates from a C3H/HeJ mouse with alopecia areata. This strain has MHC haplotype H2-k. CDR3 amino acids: CASSITGGTSAETLYF. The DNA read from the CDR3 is TGTGCCAGCAGTATTACTGGGGGAACTAGTGCAGAA.